This paragraph covers one TCR beta chain sequence. No cognate antigen has been identified for it. Per-base qualities were not stored, and no clone one base away is much larger. The sample comes from a study of blood T cell repertoires in COVID-19 (dated by TCRdb to 2019 to 2021). About the full investigation: The collaborator samples originated in the United States, Italy and Spain and spanned the acute and convalescent phases of COVID-19. The prospective study material was composed of cDNA or gDNA derived from T cells, B-cell-depleted T cells, or PBMCs. Deeply sampled blood TCRbeta repertoires from subjects exposed to, actively infected with, or recovered from COVID-19 were included in the dataset. The repertoires were released in a freely available public database intended as a resource for research on the immune response to SARS-CoV-2. The samples were drawn from two sources: the first 160 participants of the ongoing ImmuneRACE study, and 1,254 subjects contributed by 6 global collaborators. A de-identified subject ID, COVID-19 status, age in years and sex were almost always included in the sample metadata. Where available, HLA class I and class II types were taken from metadata supplied by the sample provider and were not determined by assay-based typing. The research as a whole found: Clinical and demographic metadata were provided uncurated, with the amount varying by source and participant.

The collaborating institutions used their own protocols to collect whole blood in K2EDTA tubes. For TCRbeta analysis, collaborators shipped samples as frozen whole blood, isolated PBMCs, or DNA extracted from either of those sample types. The CDR3 measures 15 amino acids from cysteine to phenylalanine. Only the CDR3 part of the read is kept: 45 bases, read in frame from the first base. For this chain, trimming is 6 bases at the V end and 4 bases at the J end, and the number of junction bases without a gene match is 7. The germline V gene encodes CDR1 MNHEY and CDR2 SMNVEV (reference sequence). The immunoSEQ Assay, a bias-controlled multiplex PCR, was used to amplify TCRbeta CDR3 regions from genomic DNA. Concerning the study's data processing: Nucleated cell counts per sample were estimated from amplification of reference gene primers within the assay. To quantify the absolute abundance of each unique TCRbeta CDR3 rearrangement, sequence reads were collapsed and filtered. Productive Simpson clonality was computed per sample as the square root of Simpson's diversity index over productive rearrangements. As stored in TCRdb, this immuneACCESS dataset retains in-frame rearrangements with V and J assigned. A fraction of the clones does not appear; measured against another copy, unresolved V genes explain less than half of the discrepancy, and the remainder lacks a known reason. V and J calls plus clone size are reproduced from that table; the DNA served to infer D and trimming. For this sample there are about 140,000 clones; 88% appear just once. About 11% of the sample comes from the top ten.

The TCR comes from a man between 60 and 75 years old with active or convalescent COVID-19. This chain is built from TRBV27 and TRBJ2-1; 9 central bases correspond to TRBD1. The sequenced material came from peripheral blood. The CDR3 in this case is CASSFDRGGYNEQFF. The nucleotide sequence reads as follows: TGTGCCAGCAGCTTTGACAGGGGGGGGTACAATGAGCAGTTCTTC.